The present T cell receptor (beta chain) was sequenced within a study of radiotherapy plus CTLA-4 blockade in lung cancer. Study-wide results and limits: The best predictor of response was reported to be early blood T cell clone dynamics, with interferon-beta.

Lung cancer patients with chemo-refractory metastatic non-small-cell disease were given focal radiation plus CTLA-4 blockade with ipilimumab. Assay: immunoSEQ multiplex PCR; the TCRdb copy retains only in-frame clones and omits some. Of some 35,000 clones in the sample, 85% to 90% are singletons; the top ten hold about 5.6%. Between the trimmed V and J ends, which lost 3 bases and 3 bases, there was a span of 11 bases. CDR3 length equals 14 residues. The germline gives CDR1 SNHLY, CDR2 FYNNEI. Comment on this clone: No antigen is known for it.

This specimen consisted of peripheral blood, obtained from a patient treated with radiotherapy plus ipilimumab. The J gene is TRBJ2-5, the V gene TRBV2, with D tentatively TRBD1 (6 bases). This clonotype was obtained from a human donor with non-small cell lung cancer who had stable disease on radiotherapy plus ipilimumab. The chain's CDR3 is CASSDPTGKETQYF. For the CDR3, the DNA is TGTGCCAGCAGTGACCCGACAGGCAAAGAGACCCAGTACTTC.